This T cell receptor (beta chain) was documented in a study of cytomegalovirus exposure and HLA in healthy donors. Turning to the study itself: Unique TCR beta sequences numbering about 100 million came from about 180 million T cells in an earlier analysis. Broader study findings: TCR beta chains associated with HLA were, in a later analysis, more clonally expanded than equally common others. About 90% or about 30% of the time was how often most TCR beta V segments were productive, according to an earlier analysis.

Researchers ran the PCR with 60 Vbeta and 13 Jbeta primers. Libraries were prepared by immunoSEQ multiplex PCR; TCRdb keeps only in-frame clonotypes and omits some of them. Of approximately 140,000 clones in the sample, roughly 80% are singletons; the top ten hold 6.5% to 8%. Concerning this clone itself: Its antigen is unknown.

The CDR3 sequence is 13 residues long. The germline V gene encodes CDR1 SGDLS and CDR2 YYNGEE. Trimming stripped 4 bases from V and 5 bases from J, with 12 bases between. The origin of this receptor is a woman between 40 and 50 years old in good health and CMV-seropositive. Sequencing was done on a sample of PBMCs. The chain joins TRBV9 to TRBJ1-1, with TRBD1 as a possible D gene (6 bases). CDR3 loop: CASSQIQGTEAFF. DNA for the CDR3: TGTGCCAGCAGCCAGATACAGGGAACTGAAGCTTTCTTT.